This T cell receptor (beta chain) was sequenced for a study of a mutant IDH1 vaccine in newly diagnosed glioma. Study-level information: Mean patient age was roughly 43 years; approximately 60% were male and around 40% female. Former treatment meant radiotherapy, temozolomide, or both; the majority had gotten both. Visits V12 and V13 fell at weeks 35 and 47, respectively.

Documented time point: week 47, end of study. The study gave 300 ug of mutant IDH1 20-mer peptide per vaccine dose, with topical imiquimod. Across weeks 1, 3, 5, 7, 11, 15, 19 and 23, patients received a vaccination each time, eight in all. Using immunoSEQ multiplex PCR, the repertoire was profiled, and TCRdb retains in-frame clones only, with some absent. The sample includes tens of thousands of clones, about 75% of them seen just once. The CDR3 loop spans 14 amino acids. Germline values: CDR1 SEHNR, CDR2 FQNEAQ (reference sequence). Worth noting for this clone: What it binds is not known. The germline gene is not matched at one end of the junction; a read error may be the cause.

The chain recombines TRBV7-9 with TRBJ2-4; 8 bases are shared with TRBD1. The sequence derives from a man aged 40-49 years with glioma. The material sequenced was PBMCs, taken from a glioma patient whose treatment included an IDH1 peptide vaccine. CDR3 DNA: TGTGCCAGCAGCACCTACAGGGGGGACCTGGAATTGCACTTC. Translation: CASSTYRGDLELHF. Looking up the rest from reference TRBV7-9 and TRBJ2-4 gives the full variable domain: DTGVSQNPRHKITKRGQNVTFRCDPISEHNRLYWYRQTLGQGPEFLTYFQNEAQLEKSRLLSDRFSAERPKGSFSTLEIQRTEQGDSAMYLCASSTYRGDLELHFGAGTRLSVL.